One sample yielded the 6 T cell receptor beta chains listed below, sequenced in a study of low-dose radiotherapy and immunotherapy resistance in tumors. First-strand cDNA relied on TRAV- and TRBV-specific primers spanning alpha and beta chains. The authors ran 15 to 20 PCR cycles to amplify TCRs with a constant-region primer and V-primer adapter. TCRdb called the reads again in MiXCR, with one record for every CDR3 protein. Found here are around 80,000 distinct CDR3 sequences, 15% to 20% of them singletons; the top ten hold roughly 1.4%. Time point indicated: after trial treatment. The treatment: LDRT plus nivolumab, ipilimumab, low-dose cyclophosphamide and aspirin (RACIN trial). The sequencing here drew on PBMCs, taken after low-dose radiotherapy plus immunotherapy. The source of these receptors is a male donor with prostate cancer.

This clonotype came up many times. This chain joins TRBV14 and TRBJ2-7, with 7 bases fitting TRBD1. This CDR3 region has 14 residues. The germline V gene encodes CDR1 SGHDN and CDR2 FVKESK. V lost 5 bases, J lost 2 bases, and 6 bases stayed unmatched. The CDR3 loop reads CASSGRQGPYEQYF. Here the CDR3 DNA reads TGTGCCAGCAGCGGAAGACAGGGACCCTACGAGCAGTACTTC.

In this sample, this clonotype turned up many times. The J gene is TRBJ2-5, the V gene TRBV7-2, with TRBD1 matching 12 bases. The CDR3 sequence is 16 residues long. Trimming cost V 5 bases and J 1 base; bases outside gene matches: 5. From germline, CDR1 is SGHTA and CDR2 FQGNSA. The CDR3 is CASSPPGQGAQETQYF. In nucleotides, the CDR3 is TGTGCCAGCAGCCCACCGGGACAGGGGGCCCAAGAGACCCAGTACTTC.

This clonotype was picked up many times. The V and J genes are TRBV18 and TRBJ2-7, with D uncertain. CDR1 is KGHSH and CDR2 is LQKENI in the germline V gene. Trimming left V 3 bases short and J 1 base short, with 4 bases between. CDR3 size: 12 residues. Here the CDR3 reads CASSPESYEQYF. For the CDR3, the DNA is TGTGCCAGCTCACCGGAGTCCTACGAGCAGTACTTC.

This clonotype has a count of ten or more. CDR3 sequence (DNA): TGTGCCAGCAGCTTAGCGGGTTCAGGGAATAATTCACCCCTCCACTTT. It is translated as CASSLAGSGNNSPLHF. The rearrangement joins TRBV7-2 to TRBJ1-6, with D perhaps matching TRBD1 (5 bases). Germline CDR1 is SGHTA and CDR2 is FQGNSA. V was shortened by 0 bases and J by 5 bases, with 11 bases between the two germline ends. This CDR3 region has 16 residues.

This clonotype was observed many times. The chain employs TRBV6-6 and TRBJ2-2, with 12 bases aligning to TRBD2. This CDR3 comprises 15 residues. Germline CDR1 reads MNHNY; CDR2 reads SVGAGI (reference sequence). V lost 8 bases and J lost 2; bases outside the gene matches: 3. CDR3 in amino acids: CASASGGGNTGELFF. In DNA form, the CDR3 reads TGTGCCAGCGCTAGCGGGGGGGGTAACACCGGGGAGCTGTTTTTT.

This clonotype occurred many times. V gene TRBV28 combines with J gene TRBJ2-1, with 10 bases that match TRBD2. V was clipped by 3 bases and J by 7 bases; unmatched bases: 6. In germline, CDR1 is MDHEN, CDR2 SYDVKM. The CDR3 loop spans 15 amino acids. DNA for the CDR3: TGTGCCAGCAGTTTCTTTGCTAGCGGGAGAAATGAGCAGTTCTTC. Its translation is CASSFFASGRNEQFF. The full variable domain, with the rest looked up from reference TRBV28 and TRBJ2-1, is DVKVTQSSRYLVKRTGEKVFLECVQDMDHENMFWYRQDPGLGLRLIYFSYDVKMKEKGDIPEGYSVSREKKERFSLILESASTNQTSMYLCASSFFASGRNEQFFGPGTRLTVL.